This T cell receptor beta chain was documented in a study of shared clonotypes between healthy human individuals. Study-wide points: Only blood was sampled, and tissue TCR repertoires likely differ from blood ones.

Generated by immunoSEQ multiplex PCR, the TCRdb table keeps only in-frame clones and is missing some. This table has approximately 720,000 clones, around 72% appearing once. The CDR3 loop spans 15 amino acids. Germline V gives CDR1 SNHLY, CDR2 FYNNEI. J lost 4 bases, V lost 4 bases, and 5 bases had no gene match. On this clone: Its matching antigen is unknown. This sample also contains other DNA sequences that code for the same CDR3.

The chain is built from TRBV2 and TRBJ2-5; 11 nucleotides line up with TRBD2. This TCR came from a woman aged 25 to 45 in good health. Sequencing was performed on memory CD4+ T cells sorted from blood. Indicated subset: CD45RA-negative fraction. The CDR3: CASSAGLAGGETQYF. The CDR3 region has the DNA TGTGCCAGCAGTGCTGGGCTAGCGGGAGGAGAGACCCAGTACTTC.